This TCR beta chain comes out of a study of CD8 T cells in Susac syndrome. CDR1 is KGHSH, CDR2 LQKENI, per germline. The V end was cut by 9 bases, the J end by 1 base, with 14 bases between. There are 14 residues in the CDR3. RNA amounts of about 0.5 to 1 ug underwent reverse transcription with random hexamers. TCRdb recomputed calls from the immunoSEQ multiplex PCR reads with MiXCR, one row per CDR3 protein. Here the sample spans about 200,000 distinct CDR3 sequences, 90% to 95% being singletons. This chain connects TRBV18 to TRBJ2-3, with D possibly TRBD1 on 5 matching bases. The TCR originated in a human donor with multiple sclerosis. Sequenced material: CD4+ T cells from PBMCs. CDR3 coding DNA: TGTGCCAGTTTCGAGGCAGGGCGCACAGATACGCAGTATTTT. It translates to CASFEAGRTDTQYF.